The sequence of this T cell receptor (beta chain) was determined in a study of PD-1 blockade in classical Hodgkin lymphoma. Study results and limitations: Among the patients, those starting nivolumab under 1 year after ASCT were excluded. Reports described newly diagnosed patients as having lower baseline TCR diversity than healthy donors.

Every patient had relapsed following autologous stem cell transplantation, and cohorts differed in brentuximab vedotin exposure. The CDR3 loop spans 16 amino acids. V trimming: 3 bases; J trimming: 1 base; junction bases outside the gene matches: 9. CDR1 and CDR2 (germline): SGHDT, YYEEEE. This clone showed up just once. Its matching antigen is unknown. Clones were read by immunoSEQ multiplex PCR, and TCRdb kept only the in-frame ones, dropping some. The sample includes around 30,000 clones, 71% seen only once; the top ten take under 3.5%. This chain joins TRBV5-6 and TRBJ2-5, with 7 bases that match TRBD2. This specimen was peripheral blood mononuclear cells (PBMCs), taken before the second cycle of nivolumab. The origin of this receptor is a human donor with classical Hodgkin lymphoma. The CDR3 DNA follows: TGTGCCAGCAGCTCTCTAGCGGAGCTTTCCCAAGAGACCCAGTACTTC. Its translation is CASSSLAELSQETQYF.